The clone carrying this T cell receptor (beta chain) was counted between two and nine times. The data originate from a study of T cell repertoires in cytomegalovirus infection. The CDR3 loop spans 15 amino acids. The V segment lost 2 bases and the J segment 8 bases; nucleotides outside the gene matches: 8. TCRdb reanalysed the reads using MiXCR and keeps one entry per CDR3 protein. The sample yields around 490,000 distinct CDR3 sequences, approximately 26% seen once. The TCR comes from a human donor in good health (CMV status not recorded). Some clones in this sample may be carry-over from other donors' samples. The genes are TRBV12-3 or TRBV12-4 and TRBJ2-1, with TRBD2 matching 8 bases. Sequences were obtained from PBMCs. The CDR3 sequence: CASSLTAGVRYEQFF. The CDR3 DNA follows: TGTGCCAGCAGTTTAACAGCGGGAGTTAGGTATGAGCAGTTCTTC.